The 11 T cell receptor beta chains below come from one sample, sequenced in a study of blood T cells in healthy people across ages. Primed by a sample-barcoded 5' primer and a J-beta primer mix, a second PCR proceeded for 7 to 11 cycles. TCRdb reanalysed the 5' RACE reads using MiXCR and keeps one entry per CDR3 protein. The sample lists around 1.7 million distinct CDR3 sequences, roughly 30% seen once, with 7.7% in the top ten. Sample: blood. The receptors shown here come from a woman aged 25-40 years in good health.

This chain links TRBV7-3 with TRBJ2-5; 11 bases align to TRBD2. The V segment lost 5 bases and the J segment 11 bases; nucleotides outside the gene matches: 16. This CDR3 comprises 16 residues. Germline loops: CDR1 SGHTA, CDR2 FQGTGA. The CDR3 bases are TGTGCCAGCAGCACGCAACCGGGACTAGCGGACAATGAGCAGTACTTC. As protein: CASSTQPGLADNEQYF.

This clonotype was detected only a few times. The V gene is TRBV12-3 or TRBV12-4, the J gene TRBJ1-6; TRBD1 agrees at 7 bases. The V gene end was trimmed by 5 bases and the J gene end by 14 bases; junction bases not matched to a gene: 12. CDR3 length: 14 residues. CDR3 nucleotides: TGTGCCAGCAGTCCCGGGACAGAGAATTCGGCCCTCCACTTT. Translation: CASSPGTENSALHF.

This clonotype was detected only a few times. V and J are TRBV4-1 and TRBJ2-3; D gene ambiguous. The length of the CDR3 is 14 residues. V was trimmed by 0 bases and J by 5 bases, leaving 9 bases between them. Germline values: CDR1 MGHRA, CDR2 YSYEKL. The CDR3 loop is CASSQDPVQDTQYF. CDR3 DNA sequence: TGCGCCAGCAGCCAAGATCCTGTCCAAGATACGCAGTATTTT.

A word on this clonotype: This may arise from a read error, as a much more abundant clone is one base away. V gene TRBV10-3 combines with J gene TRBJ2-7, with TRBD1 matching 10 bases. Germline V gene sequence: CDR1 ENHRY, CDR2 SYGVKD. V dropped 4 bases and J dropped 3; count of bases not matched to a gene: 3. This CDR3 contains 14 residues. The CDR3 is CAISGGDRGYEQYF. The CDR3 DNA sequence: TGTGCCATCAGTGGAGGGGACAGGGGCTACGAGCAGTACTTC.

This clonotype was recorded at least ten times. This chain joins TRBV10-3 and TRBJ2-7; perhaps D is TRBD1 or TRBD2 (6 bases each). Trimming shortened V by 3 bases and J by 5 bases, and 17 bases separated the two germline ends. Per the germline V gene, CDR1 is ENHRY and CDR2 is SYGVKD. CDR3 size: 15 residues. DNA of the CDR3: TGTGCCATCAGTGAAAACCGGCAGGGGAGGAACGAGCAGTACTTC. As protein: CAISENRQGRNEQYF.

This clonotype occurred many times. The genes are TRBV30 and TRBJ2-1; maybe TRBD1 (5 bases). Germline assignment: CDR1 GTSNPN and CDR2 SVGIG (reference sequence). V lost 1 base, J lost 8 bases, and 9 bases lay in between. The CDR3 is made up of 12 amino acids. CDR3 DNA sequence: TGTGCCTGGAGTGGTCAGGGCCATGAGCAGTTCTTC. Protein sequence: CAWSGQGHEQFF.

The chain has TRBV24-1 and TRBJ2-5, with TRBD1 identical over 7 bases. Germline CDR1 and CDR2: KGHDR and SFDVKD. V shed 4 bases and J 2 bases; nucleotides not matched to a gene: 9. CDR3 length: 16 amino acids. CDR3 residues: CATSDPRQGGQETQYF. The CDR3 DNA reads as TGTGCCACCAGTGACCCCCGACAGGGCGGGCAAGAGACCCAGTACTTC.

The chain joins TRBV20-1 to TRBJ2-3; D gene unclear. The CDR3 sequence is 14 residues long. In germline, CDR1 is DFQATT, CDR2 SNEGSKA (reference sequence). V lost 3 bases and J lost 0, with 10 bases in between. The CDR3 reads CSAREPRSTDTQYF. For the CDR3, the DNA is TGCAGTGCTAGGGAGCCGAGGAGCACAGATACGCAGTATTTT.

The sample holds many counts of this clonotype. The chain has TRBV27 and TRBJ2-4; the match to TRBD2 covers 7 bases. The CDR3 is made up of 13 amino acids. J was trimmed by 8 bases and V by 5 bases; bases with no gene match: 6. CDR1 and CDR2 (germline): MNHEY, SMNVEV (reference sequence). DNA for the CDR3: TGTGCCAGCAGTGCCACTAGCGTAGACATTCAGTACTTC. It yields the protein CASSATSVDIQYF.

In its sample, this clonotype was seen a few times. The genes are TRBV2 and TRBJ1-1, with TRBD1 as a possible D gene (5 bases). The CDR3 is 12 amino acids. V was trimmed by 4 bases and J by 6 bases, leaving 9 bases between them. Germline-derived CDR1 and CDR2 are SNHLY and FYNNEI. CDR3 loop: CASSGPRAEAFF. The CDR3 region has the DNA TGTGCCAGCAGTGGCCCCAGGGCTGAAGCTTTCTTT. The whole variable domain, remainder taken from reference TRBV2 and TRBJ1-1, is EPEVTQTPSHQVTQMGQEVILRCVPISNHLYFYWYRQILGQKVEFLVSFYNNEISEKSEIFDDQFSVERPDGSNFTLKIRSTKLEDSAMYFCASSGPRAEAFFGQGTRLTVV.

The V call is TRBV5-1, the J call TRBJ1-5; D remains ambiguous. The CDR3 is made up of 14 amino acids. Germline CDR1 is SGHRS and CDR2 is YFSETQ. V shed 4 bases and J shed 6 bases, with 14 bases lying between them. The CDR3 region is CASSPVGESQPQHF. CDR3 coding DNA: TGCGCCAGCAGCCCAGTCGGGGAGAGTCAGCCCCAGCATTTT.